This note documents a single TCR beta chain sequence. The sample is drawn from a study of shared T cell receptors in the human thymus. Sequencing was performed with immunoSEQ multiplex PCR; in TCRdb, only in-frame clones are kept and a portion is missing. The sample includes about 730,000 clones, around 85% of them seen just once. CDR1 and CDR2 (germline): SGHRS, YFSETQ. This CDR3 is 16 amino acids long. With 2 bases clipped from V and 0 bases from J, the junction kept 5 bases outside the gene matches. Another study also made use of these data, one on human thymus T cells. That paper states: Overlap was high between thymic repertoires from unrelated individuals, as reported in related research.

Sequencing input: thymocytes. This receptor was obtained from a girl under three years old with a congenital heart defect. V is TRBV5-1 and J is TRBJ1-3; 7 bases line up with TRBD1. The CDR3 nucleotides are TGCGCCAGCAGCTTTGGGGGACAGCGCTCTGGAAACACCATATATTTT. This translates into CASSFGGQRSGNTIYF. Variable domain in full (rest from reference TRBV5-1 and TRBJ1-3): KAGVTQTPRYLIKTRGQQVTLSCSPISGHRSVSWYQQTPGQGLQFLFEYFSETQRNKGNFPGRFSGRQFSNSRSEMNVSTLELGDSALYLCASSFGGQRSGNTIYFGEGSWLTVV.